These 18 T cell receptor beta chains share one sample of origin, sequenced in a study of shared clonotypes between healthy human individuals. Method: immunoSEQ multiplex PCR; TCRdb's copy keeps in-frame clones and lacks some. The sample shows millions of clones, over 90% of them seen only once. Sequencing used naive CD4+ T cells from PBMCs. Subset defined: CD45RA+ positively selected. The receptors originated from a young man in good health. Some clones in this sample may be carry-over from other donors' samples.

Only one count was recorded for this clone. This chain links TRBV6-1 with TRBJ1-5; D gene uncertain. The CDR3 totals 15 residues. Germline values: CDR1 MNHNS, CDR2 SASEGT. V lost 2 bases to trimming and J lost 6 bases, with 14 bases between them. In DNA, the CDR3 is TGTGCCAGCAGTGAATTTTGGGGTGGAGGTCAGCCCCAGCATTTT. This gives the protein CASSEFWGGGQPQHF.

The chain couples TRBV5-8 to TRBJ1-4; 7 bases agree with TRBD1. J gave up 6 bases and V 4 bases, and 9 bases lay outside the gene matches. Germline V CDR1 and CDR2: SGHTS, YDEGEE. The length of the CDR3 is 15 residues. CDR3 nucleotides: TGTGCCAGCAGCGGCGCGACAGGGATGTATGAAAAACTGTTTTTT. Translation: CASSGATGMYEKLFF. Filled out from reference TRBV5-8 and TRBJ1-4, the complete variable domain reads EAGVTQSPTHLIKTRGQQATLRCSPISGHTSVYWYQQALGLGLQFLLWYDEGEERNRGNFPPRFSGRQFPNYSSELNVNALELEDSALYLCASSGATGMYEKLFFGSGTQLSVL.

Of note for this clone: The sample contains more than one DNA sequence encoding this CDR3. V and J are TRBV6-5 and TRBJ1-5; a possible D gene is TRBD1 (5 bases). The length of the CDR3 is 15 residues. CDR1 and CDR2 (germline): MNHEY, SVGAGI. Trimming stripped 0 bases from V and 2 bases from J, with 8 bases between. CDR3 region: CASSYSGGGNQPQHF. CDR3 bases: TGTGCCAGCAGTTACTCGGGGGGAGGCAATCAGCCCCAGCATTTT.

This chain's CDR3 is CASSLEGGRNTEAFF. The CDR3 coding sequence is TGTGCCAGCAGCTTAGAGGGGGGCAGGAACACTGAAGCTTTCTTT. V and J are TRBV11-1 and TRBJ1-1, with D possibly TRBD1 on 6 matching bases. The V gene lost 1 base and the J gene lost 1 base, with 10 bases spanning the gap. This CDR3 contains 15 residues. CDR1 and CDR2 from the germline V gene are SGHAT and FQDESV (reference sequence).

The chain employs TRBV13 and TRBJ2-7; TRBD1 aligns across 7 bases. This CDR3 has 14 residues. Germline V gene sequence: CDR1 PRHDT, CDR2 FYEKMQ (reference sequence). Trimming took 8 bases from V and 3 from J; bases not matched to a gene: 10. This chain's CDR3 is CASRKEGAHYEQYF. The CDR3 region has the DNA TGTGCCAGCCGAAAAGAGGGGGCGCACTACGAGCAGTACTTC.

This chain joins TRBV9 and TRBJ2-5, with TRBD1 matching 7 bases. Germline V lookup: CDR1 SGDLS, CDR2 YYNGEE. The CDR3 consists of 17 residues. V was clipped by 5 bases and J by 4 bases; unmatched bases: 17. The CDR3 sequence: CASRAGTPDRVGETQYF. The CDR3 nucleotides are TGTGCCAGCAGAGCTGGCACCCCAGACAGGGTGGGAGAGACCCAGTACTTC.

The V gene is TRBV2, the J gene TRBJ2-2, with 7 nucleotides matching TRBD2. CDR1 and CDR2 from the germline V gene are SNHLY and FYNNEI. The CDR3 covers 12 residues. J was trimmed by 6 bases and V by 5 bases; bases with no gene match: 0. The CDR3 DNA follows: TGTGCCAGCAGTCGGGAGGCCGGGGAGCTGTTTTTT. Protein sequence: CASSREAGELFF.

This chain links TRBV7-9 with TRBJ2-3; 14 bases agree with TRBD2. V gave up 4 bases and J gave up 4 bases; unmatched junction bases: 10. Germline V gene data show CDR1 as SEHNR and CDR2 as FQNEAQ (reference sequence). This CDR3 comprises 18 residues. CDR3 loop: CASSSGTSGSLGADTQYF. CDR3 DNA sequence: TGTGCCAGCAGCTCCGGGACTAGCGGGAGTCTGGGTGCAGATACGCAGTATTTT. The complete variable domain, with remaining parts taken from reference TRBV7-9 and TRBJ2-3, reads DTGVSQNPRHKITKRGQNVTFRCDPISEHNRLYWYRQTLGQGPEFLTYFQNEAQLEKSRLLSDRFSAERPKGSFSTLEIQRTEQGDSAMYLCASSSGTSGSLGADTQYFGPGTRLTVL.

Concerning this clone: This sample includes further DNA sequences coding for the same CDR3. V usage is TRBV7-9 and J usage is TRBJ2-3; D might be TRBD1 (5 bases). V was clipped by 0 bases and J by 2 bases, with 9 bases between them. The CDR3 contains 15 residues. Germline V gene sequence: CDR1 SEHNR, CDR2 FQNEAQ (reference sequence). CDR3 coding DNA: TGTGCCAGCAGCTTAGCGGGGCGCCCCACAGATACGCAGTATTTT. Its protein product is CASSLAGRPTDTQYF.

V and J are TRBV7-2 and TRBJ2-7, with D perhaps TRBD2 (5 bases). Trimming took off 5 bases at V and 2 bases at J, with 22 bases between the two ends. CDR1 SGHTA and CDR2 FQGNSA come from the germline V gene. CDR3 length: 17 amino acids. The CDR3 loop reads CASSPRWFRESTYEQYF. CDR3 nucleotides: TGTGCCAGCAGCCCGAGGTGGTTCCGGGAATCGACCTACGAGCAGTACTTC. Complete variable domain (other parts from reference TRBV7-2 and TRBJ2-7): GAGVSQSPSNKVTEKGKDVELRCDPISGHTALYWYRQSLGQGLEFLIYFQGNSAPDKSGLPSDRFSAERTGGSVSTLTIQRTQQEDSAVYLCASSPRWFRESTYEQYFGPGTRLTVT.

The V gene is TRBV6-5, the J gene TRBJ1-2; D unclear. Germline V gene sequence: CDR1 MNHEY, CDR2 SVGAGI. V was pared by 2 bases and J by 5 bases, with 12 bases between. The CDR3 is 14 residues long. The DNA for the CDR3 is TGTGCCAGCAGTTACATGAGCGCGTCATATGGCTACACCTTC. Translated: CASSYMSASYGYTF.

For this clone: This CDR3 is also generated by other DNA sequences in the sample. V usage is TRBV15 and J usage is TRBJ2-7; D call uncertain. This CDR3 comprises 13 residues. In germline, CDR1 is LNHNV, CDR2 YYDKDF (reference sequence). Trimming removed 0 bases at V and 2 bases at J, with 5 bases between. The DNA of the CDR3 is TGTGCCACCAGCAGAGATCTACCCTACGAGCAGTACTTC. Its translation is CATSRDLPYEQYF.

The rearrangement joins TRBV19 to TRBJ1-5, with 7 bases matching TRBD1. The CDR3 has 15 amino acids. J lost 0 bases, V lost 7 bases, and 6 bases had no gene match. Germline-derived CDR1 and CDR2 are LNHDA and SQIVND (reference sequence). CDR3 loop: CASIRGPTSNQPQHF. In DNA, the CDR3 is TGTGCCAGTATTAGGGGGCCTACTAGCAATCAGCCCCAGCATTTT.

The CDR3 DNA follows: TGTGCCAGCAGCTTATCCCGGGGGGCGAACACCGGGGAGCTGTTTTTT. Its protein product is CASSLSRGANTGELFF. The V and J genes are TRBV11-1 and TRBJ2-2; TRBD2 agrees at 7 bases. The V gene's germline CDR1 is SGHAT and CDR2 FQDESV (reference sequence). V was clipped by 2 bases and J by 0 bases; unmatched bases: 3. The CDR3 runs to 16 residues.

The rearrangement uses TRBV4-1 and TRBJ1-5, with a weak D call TRBD1 (5 bases). Germline V gene sequence: CDR1 MGHRA, CDR2 YSYEKL. The V gene lost 2 bases and the J gene lost 3 bases, with 11 bases spanning the gap. This CDR3 is built from 15 residues. The CDR3 sequence is CASSQQGFSNQPQHF. CDR3 DNA sequence: TGCGCCAGCAGCCAACAGGGATTCTCCAATCAGCCCCAGCATTTT.

This rearrangement joins TRBV5-1 to TRBJ1-2, with D perhaps TRBD1 (5 bases). The CDR3 runs to 15 residues. Trimming cost V 0 bases and J 5 bases, with 14 bases left between them. The germline V gene has CDR1 SGHRS and CDR2 YFSETQ. The CDR3 DNA is TGCGCCAGCAGCTTGGATGGGGCCAAGAGGTATGGCTACACCTTC. It codes for CASSLDGAKRYGYTF.

The rearrangement links TRBV5-1 to TRBJ2-6; D gene uncertain. V was clipped by 0 bases and J by 0 bases, with 7 bases between them. The CDR3 consists of 16 residues. CDR1 is SGHRS, CDR2 YFSETQ, per germline. The CDR3 DNA reads as TGCGCCAGCAGCTTGGCCCATCCCTCTGGGGCCAACGTCCTGACTTTC. Amino acids: CASSLAHPSGANVLTF. Filled out from reference TRBV5-1 and TRBJ2-6, the complete variable domain reads KAGVTQTPRYLIKTRGQQVTLSCSPISGHRSVSWYQQTPGQGLQFLFEYFSETQRNKGNFPGRFSGRQFSNSRSEMNVSTLELGDSALYLCASSLAHPSGANVLTFGAGSRLTVL.

The rearrangement links TRBV19 to TRBJ1-2; D not resolved. Germline V CDR1 and CDR2: LNHDA, SQIVND (reference sequence). V was trimmed by 0 bases and J by 10 bases, leaving 9 bases between them. The CDR3 covers 12 residues. CDR3 DNA: TGTGCCAGTAGTATAGATGGTTTCACCTACACCTTC. This sequence encodes CASSIDGFTYTF.